This entry describes one T cell receptor (beta chain). Its antigen is not known. This record comes from a study of cytomegalovirus exposure and HLA in healthy donors. Study-level results: In presence/absence analyses, roughly uniform sequencing depth across donors was assumed.

Germline CDR1 MGHDK, CDR2 SYGVNS. The CDR3 is 12 amino acids. The germline V and J ends were trimmed by 4 bases and 3 bases, with 6 bases remaining between them. This PCR relied on a set of 60 Vbeta primers and 13 Jbeta primers. The protocol was immunoSEQ multiplex PCR, while the TCRdb copy is restricted to in-frame clones and leaves out a portion. The sample holds 150,000 to 200,000 clones, about 71% seen once. This chain connects TRBV25-1 to TRBJ1-2; tentative D call: TRBD1 (5 bases). Sequenced input: PBMCs. This TCR was sampled from a woman in her twenties or thirties in good health and CMV-seronegative. The chain's CDR3 is CASSVGDYGYTF. In DNA, the CDR3 is TGTGCCAGCAGTGTAGGGGACTATGGCTACACCTTC.